The 25 T cell receptor beta chains reported below all come from one sample, sequenced in a study of T cells after posttransplantation cyclophosphamide. Using immunoSEQ multiplex PCR, the repertoire was profiled, and TCRdb retains in-frame clones only, with some absent. This sample yields roughly 12,000 clones, of which approximately 95% are seen a single time; approximately 0.32% belongs to the top ten. The sequencing input was naive CD8+ T cells sorted from PBMCs. The source of these receptors is a young man in good health and a related stem cell transplant donor.

CDR3 nucleotides: TGCGCCAGCAGCCAAGATCCCGGACAGGCCTACGAGCAGTACTTC. Amino acids: CASSQDPGQAYEQYF. V gene TRBV4-3 combines with J gene TRBJ2-5; 7 positions match TRBD1. The J call may be incorrect, as the DNA end agrees better with TRBJ2-7. The CDR3 length is 15 residues. The germline gives CDR1 LGHNA, CDR2 YSLEER.

V is TRBV19 and J is TRBJ2-1; 7 positions agree with TRBD1. CDR3 length: 13 amino acids. The V and J ends lost 3 bases and 6 bases, in that order; junction bases with no gene match: 2. Germline loops: CDR1 LNHDA, CDR2 SQIVND (reference sequence). The CDR3 spells CASSMSGGNEQFF. CDR3 bases: TGTGCCAGTAGTATGTCAGGGGGCAATGAGCAGTTCTTC.

V and J are TRBV5-1 and TRBJ2-3, with D possibly matching TRBD2 (5 bases). CDR1 SGHRS and CDR2 YFSETQ come from the germline V gene. There are 17 residues in the CDR3. V was trimmed by 0 bases and J by 2 bases, leaving 16 bases between them. The CDR3: CASSLGLANDYTDTQYF. Written as DNA, the CDR3 is TGCGCCAGCAGCTTGGGGTTAGCAAACGACTACACAGATACGCAGTATTTT.

The rearrangement links TRBV6-1 to TRBJ2-7; D possibly corresponds to TRBD1 (5 bases). There are 15 residues in the CDR3. V lost 6 bases and J lost 0, with 15 bases in between. The germline gives CDR1 MNHNS, CDR2 SASEGT. The CDR3, as DNA: TGTGCCAGCAGCGGATGGGGCAGGGACTCCTACGAGCAGTACTTC. Protein sequence: CASSGWGRDSYEQYF.

The chain couples TRBV5-6 to TRBJ1-1; D not resolved. V was clipped by 3 bases and J by 0 bases, with 6 bases between them. Germline V CDR1 and CDR2: SGHDT, YYEEEE. There are 13 residues in the CDR3. In DNA, the CDR3 is TGTGCCAGCAGCTCAATCATGAACACTGAAGCTTTCTTT. This codes for CASSSIMNTEAFF. Together with reference TRBV5-6 and TRBJ1-1, the CDR3 gives the full variable domain: DAGVTQSPTHLIKTRGQQVTLRCSPKSGHDTVSWYQQALGQGPQFIFQYYEEEERQRGNFPDRFSGHQFPNYSSELNVNALLLGDSALYLCASSSIMNTEAFFGQGTRLTVV.

The V call is TRBV4-1, the J call TRBJ2-3; weak D call: TRBD1 (5 bases). Germline CDR1 and CDR2: MGHRA and YSYEKL. This CDR3 contains 13 residues. Deletions cut 4 bases from V and 14 bases from J, with 19 bases between. CDR3 DNA: TGCGCCAGCAGCCTTCAGGGCGCCGGTGACGCGTATTTT. Its translation: CASSLQGAGDAYF.

The chain combines TRBV4-2 with TRBJ2-3; 9 positions agree with TRBD2. V was clipped by 7 bases and J by 1 base; unmatched bases: 3. Germline V gene sequence: CDR1 LGHNA, CDR2 YNFKEQ. There are 14 residues in the CDR3. CDR3 bases: TGTGCCAGCAAGGCGGGGGGGCGCACAGATACGCAGTATTTT. Its translation is CASKAGGRTDTQYF.

V gene TRBV14 combines with J gene TRBJ2-5; tentative D call: TRBD1 (5 bases). CDR1 is SGHDN, CDR2 FVKESK, per germline. The V gene lost 6 bases and the J gene lost 5 bases, with 19 bases spanning the gap. CDR3 length: 15 residues. CDR3 coding DNA: TGTGCCAGCAGTCCGCGGCAGGACATCCGGGAGACCCAGTACTTC. This translates into CASSPRQDIRETQYF.

V is TRBV6-5 and J is TRBJ2-7; D is unresolved. V was cut by 2 bases and J by 3 bases, with 8 bases left in between. CDR3 length: 13 residues. Germline lookup yields CDR1 MNHEY and CDR2 SVGAGI. The CDR3 DNA follows: TGTGCCAGCAGTTACGGGCCGATCTACGAGCAGTACTTC. Encoded protein: CASSYGPIYEQYF.

CDR3 sequence reads: CASSLASPGTMFGGTDTQYF. CDR3 bases: TGTGCCAGCAGCTTAGCCAGTCCCGGGACAATGTTCGGCGGCACAGATACGCAGTATTTT. This sequence joins TRBV7-6 and TRBJ2-3, with TRBD1 as a possible D gene (6 bases). This CDR3 contains 20 residues. Looked up from germline, CDR1 is SGHVS and CDR2 is FNYEAQ. With 0 bases removed from V and 1 base from J, the gap between germline ends came to 23 bases.

This clone was counted once. V gene TRBV7-3 combines with J gene TRBJ2-3, with TRBD2 identical over 9 bases. The ends lost 0 bases at V and 3 bases at J; junction bases unmatched: 7. The germline CDR1 and CDR2 sequences are SGHTA and FQGTGA. The CDR3 spans 17 residues. CDR3 in DNA: TGTGCCAGCAGCTTAACTCCTAGCGGGGAGGGGACAGATACGCAGTATTTT. Protein sequence: CASSLTPSGEGTDTQYF.

V is TRBV4-1 and J is TRBJ2-7; tentative D call: TRBD1 (6 bases). The germline V and J ends were trimmed by 5 bases and 6 bases, with 11 bases remaining between them. The CDR3 is 12 residues long. The germline V gene encodes CDR1 MGHRA and CDR2 YSYEKL. CDR3 DNA: TGCGCCAGCAGCTCAACAGGGAGCGAGCAGTACTTC. Translated, it gives CASSSTGSEQYF.

This clone was seen once. V usage is TRBV7-3 and J usage is TRBJ1-1; 7 bases map to TRBD1. This CDR3 comprises 15 residues. Germline V lookup: CDR1 SGHTA, CDR2 FQGTGA. The trim removed 5 bases at V and 2 bases at J, leaving 8 bases unmatched. CDR3 loop: CASSLSAGGNTEAFF. In nucleotides, the CDR3 is TGTGCCAGCAGCCTGTCGGCAGGGGGAAACACTGAAGCTTTCTTT.

V is TRBV7-2 and J is TRBJ2-7; no definite D call. Between the trimmed V and J ends, which lost 1 base and 5 bases, there was a span of 3 bases. There are 11 residues in the CDR3. Looked up from germline, CDR1 is SGHTA and CDR2 is FQGNSA. As DNA, the CDR3 is TGTGCCAGCAGCTTAGAGCACGAGCAGTACTTC. It specifies CASSLEHEQYF.

The rearrangement links TRBV5-8 to TRBJ2-1; TRBD1 matches at 7 bases. Looked up from germline, CDR1 is SGHTS and CDR2 is YDEGEE. With 0 bases clipped from V and 6 bases from J, the junction kept 0 bases outside the gene matches. The length of the CDR3 is 13 residues. CDR3 sequence reads: CASSLDRGNEQFF. The CDR3 nucleotides are TGTGCCAGCAGCTTGGACAGGGGCAATGAGCAGTTCTTC.

The rearrangement joins TRBV4-3 to TRBJ1-2, with 9 bases lining up with TRBD1. The CDR3 length is 19 residues. The trim removed 4 bases at V and 3 bases at J, leaving 18 bases unmatched. CDR1 and CDR2 from the germline V gene are LGHNA and YSLEER. CDR3 in amino acids: CASSPVLTGGAGRDYGYTF. CDR3 in DNA: TGCGCCAGCAGCCCCGTACTAACAGGGGGCGCTGGTAGAGACTATGGCTACACCTTC.

The rearrangement links TRBV7-2 to TRBJ2-7; D possibly corresponds to TRBD1 (6 bases). The V end lost 4 bases, the J end lost 3 bases, and 10 bases lay between the germline ends. CDR1 and CDR2 (germline): SGHTA, FQGNSA. The CDR3 loop spans 13 amino acids. The chain's CDR3 is CASSWTEHYEQYF. The CDR3 DNA follows: TGTGCCAGCAGCTGGACAGAGCACTACGAGCAGTACTTC.

The chain has TRBV6-5 and TRBJ2-7, with TRBD1 matching 8 bases. The CDR3 has 14 residues. Germline loops: CDR1 MNHEY, CDR2 SVGAGI. V was clipped by 4 bases and J by 5 bases; unmatched bases: 7. The CDR3 sequence is CASSSGTGVDEQYF. The CDR3 DNA follows: TGTGCCAGCAGTTCCGGGACAGGCGTGGACGAGCAGTACTTC.

This rearrangement joins TRBV9 to TRBJ1-1; 12 nucleotides match TRBD1. Trimming at V came to 3 bases and at J to 0 bases, leaving 9 bases not matched to a gene. This CDR3 comprises 18 residues. The germline V gene has CDR1 SGDLS and CDR2 YYNGEE. The CDR3 sequence is CASSDDPRDRGLNTEAFF. For the CDR3, the DNA is TGTGCCAGCAGCGATGACCCACGGGACAGGGGGCTGAACACTGAAGCTTTCTTT.

The V and J genes are TRBV5-1 and TRBJ2-5; TRBD1 is a possible D gene (6 bases). The germline V gene has CDR1 SGHRS and CDR2 YFSETQ. Trimming cost V 3 bases and J 3 bases, with 9 bases left between them. This CDR3 has 13 amino acids. The CDR3, as DNA: TGCGCCAGCAGCTATTACAGGGAAGAGACCCAGTACTTC. Its protein product is CASSYYREETQYF.

V gene TRBV27 combines with J gene TRBJ2-7, with D possibly being TRBD1 (6 bases). The CDR3 is 16 amino acids. V dropped 6 bases and J dropped 3 bases, with 21 bases sitting between them. CDR1 and CDR2 (germline): MNHEY, SMNVEV (reference sequence). CDR3 residues: CASSSTTGTTFYEQYF. The CDR3 nucleotides read TGTGCCAGCAGCTCGACGACCGGGACAACTTTCTACGAGCAGTACTTC.

The J gene is TRBJ1-1, the V gene TRBV19, with 8 bases fitting TRBD1. Germline V lookup: CDR1 LNHDA, CDR2 SQIVND (reference sequence). The CDR3 runs 14 residues. Trimming took 6 bases from V and 6 from J; bases not matched to a gene: 9. DNA of the CDR3: TGTGCCAGTAGACCAGGACAGGGCCTTTCTGAAGCTTTCTTT. It specifies CASRPGQGLSEAFF.

This clone was found once. The chain joins TRBV7-9 to TRBJ1-2; D remains ambiguous. Trimming cost V 4 bases and J 2 bases, with 20 bases left between them. The CDR3 totals 17 residues. CDR1 is SEHNR and CDR2 is FQNEAQ in the germline V gene (reference sequence). The CDR3 protein is CASSSLPRGSVNYGYTF. Here the CDR3 DNA reads TGTGCCAGCAGCTCCCTCCCCCGAGGCAGCGTCAACTATGGCTACACCTTC. The full variable domain, with the rest looked up from reference TRBV7-9 and TRBJ1-2, is DTGVSQNPRHKITKRGQNVTFRCDPISEHNRLYWYRQTLGQGPEFLTYFQNEAQLEKSRLLSDRFSAERPKGSFSTLEIQRTEQGDSAMYLCASSSLPRGSVNYGYTFGSGTRLTVV.

In its sample, this clone was seen once. V gene TRBV5-6 combines with J gene TRBJ2-1; D might be TRBD2 (6 bases). Germline V lookup: CDR1 SGHDT, CDR2 YYEEEE. Trimming removed 5 bases at V and 5 bases at J, with 14 bases between. The CDR3 spans 14 residues. The CDR3 region is CASRPGGVNNEQFF. CDR3 in DNA: TGTGCCAGCAGGCCCGGCGGGGTCAACAATGAGCAGTTCTTC.

The rearrangement uses TRBV4-1 and TRBJ1-3; 7 bases agree with TRBD1. CDR3 length: 17 amino acids. The trim removed 1 base at V and 2 bases at J, leaving 8 bases unmatched. Germline loops: CDR1 MGHRA, CDR2 YSYEKL. CDR3 DNA sequence: TGCGCCAGCAGCCAAGGGTTCGACAGGGAGGCTGGAAACACCATATATTTT. Amino acids: CASSQGFDREAGNTIYF.